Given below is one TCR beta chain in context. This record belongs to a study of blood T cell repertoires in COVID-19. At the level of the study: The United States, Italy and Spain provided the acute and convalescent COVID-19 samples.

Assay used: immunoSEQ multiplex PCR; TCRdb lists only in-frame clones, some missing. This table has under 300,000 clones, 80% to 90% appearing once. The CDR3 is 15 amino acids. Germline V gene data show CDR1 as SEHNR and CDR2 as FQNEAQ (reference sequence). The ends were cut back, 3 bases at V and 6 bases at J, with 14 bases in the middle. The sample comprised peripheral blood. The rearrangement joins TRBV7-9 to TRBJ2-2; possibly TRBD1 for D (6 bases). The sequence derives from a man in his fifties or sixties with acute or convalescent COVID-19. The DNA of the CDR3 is TGTGCCAGCAGCTTTTCAGGGGCTCGGGCCGGGGAGCTGTTTTTT. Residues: CASSFSGARAGELFF.